The clone carrying this TCR beta chain has only a few counts. The antigen remains unidentified. These data come from a study of response to subunit inactivated influenza vaccine. Study observations and caveats: Authors suggested seasonal influenza vaccinations each recruit few new T cells.

One entry per CDR3 protein, called by TCRdb with MiXCR from the RT-PCR reads. Found here are about 540,000 distinct CDR3 sequences, roughly 25% of them singletons; the top ten hold around 2.8%. These same data were also listed under a study on T cells expressing NK-cell markers. That study reports: Libraries used 5'RACE template switching adding universal primer site and UMIs. TCR beta repertoires came from sorted CD3+CD56+NKG2C+, CD3+CD56+NKG2C- and CD3+CD56-NKG2C+ T cells. Most of the eight sequenced donors were HCMV-seropositive; one was seronegative. For over 5 donors, the dominant NKG2C+ clonotypes made up about 1.0-7.5% of their CD8+ T cells.

This TCR derives from a man aged 50 to 59 who received an inactivated influenza vaccine. The source was CD4+ T cells sorted from PBMCs, collected about 13 days after vaccination.

CDR3 sequence: CASSLGTTPAQYF. The CDR3 DNA reads TGTGCCAGCAGCTTGGGTACTACCCCGGCGCAGTATTTT. V usage is TRBV5-6 and J usage is TRBJ2-3; D call uncertain. The germline V gene has CDR1 SGHDT and CDR2 YYEEEE. V lost 0 bases and J 10 bases, leaving 12 bases between the germline ends. The CDR3 loop spans 13 amino acids.